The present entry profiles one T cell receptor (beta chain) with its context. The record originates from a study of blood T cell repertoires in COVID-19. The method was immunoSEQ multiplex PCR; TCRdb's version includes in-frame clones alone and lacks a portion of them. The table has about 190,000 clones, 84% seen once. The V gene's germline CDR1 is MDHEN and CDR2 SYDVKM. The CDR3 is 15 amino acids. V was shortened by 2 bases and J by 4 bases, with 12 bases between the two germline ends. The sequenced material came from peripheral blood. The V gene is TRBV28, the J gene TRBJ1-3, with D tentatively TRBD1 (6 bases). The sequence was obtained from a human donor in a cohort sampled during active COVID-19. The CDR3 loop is CASSLPQGSGNTIYF. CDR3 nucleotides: TGTGCCAGCAGTTTACCTCAGGGGAGCGGAAACACCATATATTTT.